Presented here are 5 T cell receptor beta chains from one specimen sequenced in a study of T cells after yellow fever vaccination. TCRdb re-called the 5' RACE reads through MiXCR, storing one row per CDR3 protein. The sample comprises about 150,000 distinct CDR3 sequences, more than 6.5% of which are singletons, and approximately 0.64% rests with the top ten. The material sequenced was CD4+ T cells sorted from PBMCs, taken 10 days after the yellow fever booster vaccination. The receptors come from a man between 25 and 39 years old who received the YFV17D yellow fever vaccine.

The chain links TRBV5-6 to TRBJ1-1; no definite D call. V lost 4 bases to trimming and J lost 1 base, with 14 bases between them. The CDR3 has 15 residues. Germline V CDR1 and CDR2: SGHDT, YYEEEE. The CDR3: CASSKDRVSNTEAFF. For the CDR3, the DNA is TGTGCCAGCAGCAAAGATAGGGTCTCGAACACTGAAGCTTTCTTT.

In its sample, this clonotype was seen many times. The chain has TRBV3-1 and TRBJ2-6; 9 positions match TRBD1. CDR1 and CDR2 from the germline V gene are LGHDT and YNNKEL (reference sequence). V shed 6 bases and J 0 bases; nucleotides not matched to a gene: 9. The CDR3 consists of 18 residues. The CDR3 protein is CASRKTGTGTSGANVLTF. The CDR3 DNA sequence: TGTGCCAGCAGAAAGACCGGGACAGGGACCTCTGGGGCCAACGTCCTGACTTTC.

This clonotype was seen repeatedly, ten times or more. This chain joins TRBV29-1 and TRBJ2-5, with D perhaps assigned TRBD1 or TRBD2 (6 bases each). Trimming took off 7 bases at V and 5 bases at J, with 20 bases between the two ends. Germline CDR1 reads SQVTM; CDR2 reads ANQGSEA. The CDR3 runs to 14 residues. The CDR3 sequence is CSGGGTGTGETQYF. The CDR3 DNA follows: TGCAGCGGCGGAGGGACGGGAACAGGGGAGACCCAGTACTTC.

This clonotype appeared a few times. The CDR3 sequence: CASSLIASHQPQHF. Written as DNA, the CDR3 is TGTGCCAGCAGTTTAATTGCGAGTCATCAGCCCCAGCATTTT. This rearrangement joins TRBV12-3 or TRBV12-4 to TRBJ1-5, with unresolved D. Trimming took off 2 bases at V and 5 bases at J, with 10 bases between the two ends. This CDR3 has 14 amino acids.

This clonotype was observed many times. This rearrangement joins TRBV27 to TRBJ2-7; a weak D match, TRBD1 (6 bases). This CDR3 spans 13 amino acids. V shed 5 bases and J shed 7 bases, with 15 bases lying between them. The germline V gene encodes CDR1 MNHEY and CDR2 SMNVEV (reference sequence). The CDR3 coding sequence is TGTGCCAGCAGTACTCCCAACAGGGTTGAGCAGTACTTC. As protein: CASSTPNRVEQYF.